The source of this TCR beta chain is a study of cytomegalovirus exposure and HLA in healthy donors. Using immunoSEQ multiplex PCR, the repertoire was profiled, and TCRdb retains in-frame clones only, with some absent. Of about 160,000 clones in the sample, about nine tenths were seen once. The V and J ends lost 1 base and 8 bases, in that order; junction bases with no gene match: 4. CDR3 size: 14 residues. Germline CDR1 is SGHDT and CDR2 is YYEEEE. The receptor was derived from a man aged 18 to 30 in good health and CMV-seropositive. V usage is TRBV5-6 and J usage is TRBJ1-2; 11 bases map to TRBD1. The sequencing sample was made of PBMCs. The CDR3 DNA reads TGTGCCAGCAGCTTGTTTCGGACAGGGGGCGGCTACACCTTC. Encoded protein: CASSLFRTGGGYTF. The full variable domain, rest sourced from reference TRBV5-6 and TRBJ1-2, is DAGVTQSPTHLIKTRGQQVTLRCSPKSGHDTVSWYQQALGQGPQFIFQYYEEEERQRGNFPDRFSGHQFPNYSSELNVNALLLGDSALYLCASSLFRTGGGYTFGSGTRLTVV.